This T cell receptor beta chain was identified in a study of PD-1 blockade in classical Hodgkin lymphoma. Study as a whole: Patients were administered nivolumab (3 mg/kg intravenously) every 2 weeks. Study-level findings and limits: According to reports, newly diagnosed patients had lower baseline TCR diversity than healthy donors, and relapsed/refractory patients had lower baseline TCR diversity still. Those patients who began receiving nivolumab less than 1 year after ASCT had lower diversity, and they were excluded.

TCRdb's copy holds only in-frame clones and misses some; the assay was immunoSEQ multiplex PCR. The sample contains 40,000 to 60,000 clones, over 60% of which appear only once. Each patient relapsed following autologous stem cell transplantation, and prior brentuximab vedotin exposure differed. Complete response, partial response or progressive disease constituted the best response categories observed. About this clone itself: Its antigen is as yet unknown.

The V end lost 5 bases, the J end lost 0 bases, and 7 bases lay between the germline ends. Germline loops: CDR1 MDHEN, CDR2 SYDVKM. CDR3 length equals 13 residues. The sequenced sample was peripheral blood mononuclear cells (PBMCs), obtained before the second cycle of nivolumab. This sequence was found in a human donor with classical Hodgkin lymphoma. The rearrangement joins TRBV28 to TRBJ2-5; D unresolved. CDR3: CASSPVNQETQYF. The CDR3 DNA reads TGTGCCAGCAGTCCGGTCAACCAAGAGACCCAGTACTTC.